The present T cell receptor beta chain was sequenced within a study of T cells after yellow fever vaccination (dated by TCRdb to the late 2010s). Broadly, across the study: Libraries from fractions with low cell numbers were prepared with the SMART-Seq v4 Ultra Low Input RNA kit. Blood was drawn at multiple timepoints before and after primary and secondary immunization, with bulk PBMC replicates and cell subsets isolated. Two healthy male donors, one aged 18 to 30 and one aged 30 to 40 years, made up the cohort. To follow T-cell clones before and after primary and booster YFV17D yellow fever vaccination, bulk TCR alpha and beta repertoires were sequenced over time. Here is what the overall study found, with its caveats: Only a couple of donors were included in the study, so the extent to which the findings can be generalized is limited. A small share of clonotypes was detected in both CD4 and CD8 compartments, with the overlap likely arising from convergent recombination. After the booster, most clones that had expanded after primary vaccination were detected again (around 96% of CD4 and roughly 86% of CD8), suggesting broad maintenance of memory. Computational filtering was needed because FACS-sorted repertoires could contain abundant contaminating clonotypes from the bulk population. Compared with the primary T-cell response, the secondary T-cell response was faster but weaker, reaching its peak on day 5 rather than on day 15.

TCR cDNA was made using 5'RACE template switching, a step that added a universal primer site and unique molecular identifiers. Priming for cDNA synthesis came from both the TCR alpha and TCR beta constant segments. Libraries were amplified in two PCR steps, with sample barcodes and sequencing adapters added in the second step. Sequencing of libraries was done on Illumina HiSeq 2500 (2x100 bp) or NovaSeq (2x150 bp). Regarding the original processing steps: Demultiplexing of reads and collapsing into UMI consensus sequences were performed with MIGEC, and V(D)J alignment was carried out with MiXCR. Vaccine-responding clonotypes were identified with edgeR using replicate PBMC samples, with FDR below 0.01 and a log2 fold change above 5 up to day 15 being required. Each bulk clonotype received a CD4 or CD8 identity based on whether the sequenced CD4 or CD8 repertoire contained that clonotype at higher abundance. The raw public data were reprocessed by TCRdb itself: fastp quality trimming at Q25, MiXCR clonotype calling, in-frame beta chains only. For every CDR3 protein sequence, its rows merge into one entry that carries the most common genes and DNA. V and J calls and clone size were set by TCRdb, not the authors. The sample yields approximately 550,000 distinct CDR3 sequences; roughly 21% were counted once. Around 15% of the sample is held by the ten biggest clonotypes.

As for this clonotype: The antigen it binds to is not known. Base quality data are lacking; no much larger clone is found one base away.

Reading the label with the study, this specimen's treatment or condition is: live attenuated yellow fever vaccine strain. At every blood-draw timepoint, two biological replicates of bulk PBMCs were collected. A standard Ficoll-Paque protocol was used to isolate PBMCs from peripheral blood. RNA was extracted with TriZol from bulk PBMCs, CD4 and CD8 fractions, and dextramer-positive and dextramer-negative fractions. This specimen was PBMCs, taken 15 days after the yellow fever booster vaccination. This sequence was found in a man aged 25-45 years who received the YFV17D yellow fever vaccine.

The CDR3 protein sequence reads: CASSFQASTAYEQYF. The DNA reads TGTGCCAGTAGTTTCCAGGCGTCGACCGCCTACGAGCAGTACTTC. In this chain, TRBV19 is recombined with TRBJ2-7, with the identity of the D gene unclear. Based on the germline V gene (reference sequence), the CDR1 and CDR2 sequences are LNHDA and SQIVND. Trimming at the junction amounts to 5 bases on V and 2 bases on J, and the germline ends lie 16 bases apart. Taken from cysteine to phenylalanine, the CDR3 has 15 residues. Only the CDR3 portion is preserved as DNA: 45 bases, with reading frame beginning at the first base.